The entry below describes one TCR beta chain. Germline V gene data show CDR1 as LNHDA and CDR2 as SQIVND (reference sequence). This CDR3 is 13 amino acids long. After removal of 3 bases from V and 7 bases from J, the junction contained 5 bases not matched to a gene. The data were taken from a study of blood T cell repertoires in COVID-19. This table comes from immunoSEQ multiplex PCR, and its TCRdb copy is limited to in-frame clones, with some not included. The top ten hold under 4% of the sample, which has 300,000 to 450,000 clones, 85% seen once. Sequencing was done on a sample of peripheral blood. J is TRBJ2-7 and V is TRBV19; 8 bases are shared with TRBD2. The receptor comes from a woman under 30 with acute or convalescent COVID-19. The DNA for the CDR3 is TGTGCCAGTAGTATCGGGGGGGCGAAAGAGCAGTACTTC. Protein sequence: CASSIGGAKEQYF.